Each of the 29 T cell receptor beta chains below was sequenced from the same sample in a study of CD4 T cells in relation to SARS-CoV-2 and coronaviruses. TCRdb keeps only in-frame clones here, not all; method: immunoSEQ multiplex PCR. The table shows about 59,000 clones, with 70% to 90% occurring only once. The unexposed donors gave CD4+ T cells in about 2011-2018, prior to COVID-19. Sequences were obtained from memory CD4+ T cells from PBMCs. Every receptor here comes from a human donor in good health.

The chain combines TRBV5-4 with TRBJ2-3; no firm D call. Trimming shortened V by 4 bases and J by 0 bases, and 9 bases separated the two germline ends. The CDR3 consists of 14 residues. Germline V gene data show CDR1 as SGHNT and CDR2 as YYREEE (reference sequence). DNA for the CDR3: TGTGCCAGCAGCCAGACCTGGAGCACAGATACGCAGTATTTT. It specifies CASSQTWSTDTQYF.

This clone was observed a handful of times. This chain uses TRBV7-9 with TRBJ2-7; D is perhaps TRBD2 (6 bases). Looked up from germline, CDR1 is SEHNR and CDR2 is FQNEAQ (reference sequence). The V and J ends lost 4 bases and 3 bases respectively, with 16 bases between them. This CDR3 region has 15 residues. CDR3 nucleotide sequence: TGTGCCAGCAGCTCGACTAGTTTCAGCTACTACGAGCAGTACTTC. Its translation: CASSSTSFSYYEQYF.

The J gene is TRBJ2-1, the V gene TRBV5-1; D is ambiguous. Germline V gene sequence: CDR1 SGHRS, CDR2 YFSETQ. This CDR3 has 14 residues. The V and J ends lost 0 bases and 3 bases respectively, with 7 bases between them. Here the CDR3 DNA reads TGCGCCAGCAGCTTGGGCTCGGACTACAATGAGCAGTTCTTC. It codes for CASSLGSDYNEQFF.

This chain connects TRBV11-2 to TRBJ2-3, with 10 bases matching TRBD1. Per germline, CDR1 SGHAT and CDR2 FQNNGV. The junction had 6 bases not matched to a gene; V was cut back by 4 bases and J by 5 bases. This CDR3 spans 15 amino acids. Here the CDR3 reads CASSWGTGDKDTQYF. The DNA of the CDR3 is TGTGCCAGCAGCTGGGGGACAGGGGACAAAGATACGCAGTATTTT.

The chain's CDR3 is CASSMGATSTSGRVEQFF. The CDR3 DNA reads as TGTGCCAGTAGTATGGGGGCCACTTCCACTAGCGGGAGGGTTGAGCAGTTCTTC. This rearrangement joins TRBV19 to TRBJ2-1; 13 bases agree with TRBD2. There are 18 residues in the CDR3. V lost 3 bases to trimming and J lost 9 bases; unmatched junction nucleotides: 14. Germline CDR1 LNHDA, CDR2 SQIVND (reference sequence).

V gene TRBV10-2 combines with J gene TRBJ1-1, with D perhaps matching TRBD1 (5 bases). V lost 8 bases, J lost 1 base, and 17 bases lay in between. Germline CDR1 and CDR2: WSHSY and SAAADI. This CDR3 has 15 amino acids. The CDR3 region has the DNA TGCGCCAGCCAGCCGGCAGGGTTCCGGAACACTGAAGCTTTCTTT. As protein: CASQPAGFRNTEAFF.

The count of this clone is one. The chain joins TRBV6-5 to TRBJ1-5; no clear D. In germline, CDR1 is MNHEY, CDR2 SVGAGI. V lost 3 bases and J 0 bases, leaving 3 bases between the germline ends. The CDR3 length is 13 residues. The CDR3 sequence: CASSYGSNQPQHF. The DNA for the CDR3 is TGTGCCAGCAGTTATGGTAGCAATCAGCCCCAGCATTTT.

This clone was counted only a few times. The chain has TRBV2 and TRBJ1-3, with TRBD1 matching over 9 bases. The length of the CDR3 is 14 residues. V was clipped by 6 bases and J by 3 bases; unmatched bases: 3. Germline V gives CDR1 SNHLY, CDR2 FYNNEI. The CDR3: CASRVTGGGNTIYF. The CDR3 coding sequence is TGTGCCAGCAGAGTGACAGGGGGTGGAAACACCATATATTTT.

The rearrangement links TRBV4-1 to TRBJ2-1; the match to TRBD2 covers 11 bases. The CDR3 is made up of 16 amino acids. Losses at the gene ends were 0 bases for V and 3 bases for J; bases not matched to a gene: 1. Germline V gene sequence: CDR1 MGHRA, CDR2 YSYEKL. CDR3 nucleotides: TGCGCCAGCAGCCAAGATAGCGGGAGGGTCTACAATGAGCAGTTCTTC. Amino acid sequence: CASSQDSGRVYNEQFF.

The genes are TRBV7-2 and TRBJ2-1; no firm D call. This CDR3 has 12 amino acids. V gave up 2 bases and J gave up 3 bases, with 2 bases separating them. The germline CDR1 and CDR2 sequences are SGHTA and FQGNSA. In DNA form, the CDR3 reads TGTGCCAGCAGCTTATACTACAATGAGCAGTTCTTC. It translates to CASSLYYNEQFF.

V gene TRBV6-6 combines with J gene TRBJ2-2; TRBD2 might be the D (6 bases). The CDR3 spans 16 residues. Germline CDR1 MNHNY, CDR2 SVGAGI (reference sequence). Trimming shortened V by 6 bases and J by 6 bases, and 20 bases separated the two germline ends. DNA of the CDR3: TGTGCCAGCAGACAAGGCGGGACTGGGGGTCCCGGGGAGCTGTTTTTT. The encoded protein is CASRQGGTGGPGELFF.

This sequence joins TRBV7-9 and TRBJ2-6; TRBD2 matches at 7 bases. The ends lost 4 bases at V and 0 bases at J; junction bases unmatched: 9. The CDR3 has 18 residues. Per the germline V gene, CDR1 is SEHNR and CDR2 is FQNEAQ (reference sequence). The CDR3 sequence is CASSSWGGEASGANVLTF. For the CDR3, the DNA is TGTGCCAGCAGCTCCTGGGGGGGAGAAGCCTCTGGGGCCAACGTCCTGACTTTC.

This chain links TRBV29-1 with TRBJ1-2; perhaps TRBD1 as D (6 bases). Trimming cost V 3 bases and J 2 bases, with 13 bases left between them. Germline assignment: CDR1 SQVTM and CDR2 ANQGSEA. The CDR3 consists of 14 residues. The CDR3 nucleotides read TGCAGCGTTGATCCGGGACACCACAACTATGGCTACACCTTC. Its translation is CSVDPGHHNYGYTF.

The chain recombines TRBV19 with TRBJ2-3; D gene uncertain. Germline V gene data show CDR1 as LNHDA and CDR2 as SQIVND (reference sequence). The V end was cut by 6 bases, the J end by 1 base, with 11 bases between. The CDR3 consists of 14 residues. The CDR3 here is CASRGRDGTDTQYF. CDR3 bases: TGTGCCAGTAGGGGTAGGGATGGCACAGATACGCAGTATTTT.

The J gene is TRBJ2-7, the V gene TRBV7-3; 10 bases agree with TRBD2. The trim removed 5 bases at V and 6 bases at J, leaving 7 bases unmatched. The V gene's germline CDR1 is SGHTA and CDR2 FQGTGA. The CDR3 consists of 14 residues. As DNA, the CDR3 is TGTGCCAGCAGCCCTAGCGGGAGAGACACCGAGCAGTACTTC. This gives the protein CASSPSGRDTEQYF.

The V gene is TRBV2, the J gene TRBJ2-7; 12 bases are shared with TRBD2. The CDR3 extends over 14 amino acids. V dropped 7 bases and J dropped 6; count of bases not matched to a gene: 7. Germline lookup yields CDR1 SNHLY and CDR2 FYNNEI. The CDR3 protein is CASKTSGSTLEQYF. The DNA of the CDR3 is TGTGCCAGCAAGACTAGCGGGAGTACTCTCGAGCAGTACTTC.

This clone was seen a single time. The J gene is TRBJ2-3, the V gene TRBV29-1; D uncertain. V was pared by 7 bases and J by 2 bases, with 10 bases between. This CDR3 is 12 amino acids long. CDR1 SQVTM and CDR2 ANQGSEA come from the germline V gene. The CDR3 DNA reads TGCAGCGCCTATGAGGACACAGATACGCAGTATTTT. Protein product: CSAYEDTDTQYF.

The chain joins TRBV28 to TRBJ1-5; D remains ambiguous. Trimming removed 3 bases from V and 10 bases from J, with 13 bases in between. The CDR3 contains 13 residues. CDR1 is MDHEN and CDR2 is SYDVKM in the germline V gene. CDR3 loop: CASSFDRSTPQHF. The CDR3, as DNA: TGTGCCAGCAGTTTCGATAGATCCACCCCCCAGCATTTT.

The rearrangement links TRBV27 to TRBJ2-3; 7 positions match TRBD1. CDR1 is MNHEY, CDR2 SMNVEV, per germline (reference sequence). V shed 7 bases and J 0 bases; nucleotides not matched to a gene: 4. The CDR3 is 14 amino acids. The CDR3 DNA reads as TGTGCCAGCAACAGACAGGGCAGCACAGATACGCAGTATTTT. Its protein product is CASNRQGSTDTQYF.

The chain recombines TRBV7-2 with TRBJ2-1; 8 positions agree with TRBD2. Germline V gene lookup returns CDR1 SGHTA and CDR2 FQGNSA. The CDR3 loop spans 16 amino acids. With 1 base clipped from V and 10 bases from J, the junction kept 12 bases outside the gene matches. For the CDR3, the DNA is TGTGCCAGCAGCTTAGGTCCGAGCGGGGGAGGCACGGAGCAGTTCTTC. This encodes CASSLGPSGGGTEQFF.

The V gene is TRBV5-1, the J gene TRBJ2-3; D not resolved. In germline, CDR1 is SGHRS, CDR2 YFSETQ. V shed 0 bases and J shed 6 bases, with 8 bases lying between them. This CDR3 is built from 13 residues. The CDR3 DNA reads TGCGCCAGCAGCTTGGACTCACGGGATACGCAGTATTTT. Amino acids: CASSLDSRDTQYF.

The genes are TRBV14 and TRBJ1-3, with D unclear. V dropped 0 bases and J dropped 2 bases, with 11 bases sitting between them. The CDR3 has 16 residues. The germline gives CDR1 SGHDN, CDR2 FVKESK. The CDR3 coding sequence is TGTGCCAGCAGCCAAGAGTTGACCTTCGCTGGAAACACCATATATTTT. Translation gives CASSQELTFAGNTIYF.

The chain is built from TRBV3-1 (or the pseudogene TRBV3-2) and TRBJ1-4; TRBD1 matches at 11 bases. CDR1 and CDR2 from the germline V gene are LGHDT and YNNKEL (reference sequence). The CDR3 length is 15 residues. V lost 3 bases and J lost 7; bases outside the gene matches: 4. The CDR3 spells CASSQSGTGGEKLFF. The CDR3, as DNA: TGTGCCAGCAGCCAGAGTGGGACAGGGGGTGAAAAACTGTTTTTT.

The rearrangement uses TRBV18 and TRBJ2-6; 11 bases agree with TRBD1. Germline V CDR1 and CDR2: KGHSH, LQKENI. The V segment lost 2 bases and the J segment 1 base; nucleotides outside the gene matches: 4. The CDR3 runs to 18 residues. CDR3 nucleotides: TGTGCCAGCTCACCAGTAGGACAGGGGGCGTCTGGGGCCAACGTCCTGACTTTC. This translates into CASSPVGQGASGANVLTF.

The rearrangement uses TRBV6-5 and TRBJ1-6; 9 bases fit TRBD1. CDR3 length equals 15 residues. V lost 8 bases, J lost 7 bases, and 9 bases stayed unmatched. Looked up from germline, CDR1 is MNHEY and CDR2 is SVGAGI. The CDR3: CASARTGDANSPLHF. The CDR3 region has the DNA TGTGCCAGCGCGCGGACAGGGGACGCCAATTCACCCCTCCACTTT.

The chain joins TRBV18 to TRBJ2-5; weak D call: TRBD1 (7 bases). Germline V gene sequence: CDR1 KGHSH, CDR2 LQKENI. The CDR3 covers 14 residues. The V end was cut by 5 bases, the J end by 4 bases, with 14 bases between. The CDR3 region is CASSGGTDLETQYF. The CDR3 DNA reads TGTGCCAGCTCAGGCGGGACAGACCTAGAGACCCAGTACTTC.

The J gene is TRBJ2-1, the V gene TRBV3-1 (or the pseudogene TRBV3-2), with 8 bases lining up with TRBD1. The germline V gene has CDR1 LGHDT and CDR2 YNNKEL (reference sequence). The CDR3 has 14 amino acids. V lost 6 bases, J lost 6 bases, and 7 bases stayed unmatched. CDR3 in DNA: TGTGCCAGCAGTCGTCTCGGACAGGGCAATGAGCAGTTCTTC. Translation gives CASSRLGQGNEQFF.

In this sample, this clone turned up a few times. J is TRBJ2-1 and V is TRBV10-2; D could derive from TRBD1 or TRBD2 (6 bases each). Between the trimmed V and J ends, which lost 2 bases and 8 bases, there was a span of 19 bases. This CDR3 comprises 16 residues. Looked up from germline, CDR1 is WSHSY and CDR2 is SAAADI. The CDR3: CASSERGVITSDEQFF. The CDR3 DNA is TGCGCCAGCAGTGAGAGGGGGGTGATTACCTCCGATGAGCAGTTCTTC.

This chain links TRBV2 with TRBJ2-3; unclear D gene. The CDR3 has 16 amino acids. Germline V lookup: CDR1 SNHLY, CDR2 FYNNEI. Trimming took 1 base from V and 0 from J, leaving 11 bases between them. CDR3 in DNA: TGTGCCAGCAGTGAAGGAAAAGCCACTAGCACAGATACGCAGTATTTT. Its protein product is CASSEGKATSTDTQYF.